The sequence of this TCR beta chain was determined in a study of vaccination and CD4 T cells after COVID-19. Looking at the study overall: Samples after vaccination came a median about 72 days past dose two, ranging 14 to 241. Study conclusions and caveats: No early post-infection timepoints were studied, and convalescent patients studied were relatively few.

CD4+ T cells that had been cultured provided DNA sequenced with the Oncomine TCR Beta short-read assay. TCRdb analysed the PCR reads with MiXCR anew, one entry per CDR3 protein. The profile covers roughly 16,000 distinct CDR3 sequences, with approximately 70% appearing a single time and roughly 15% taken by the ten largest. Between the trimmed V and J ends, which lost 6 bases and 1 base, there was a span of 7 bases. This CDR3 region has 14 residues. Treatment here: roughly 11-day PBMC culture with coronavirus spike peptide pools or control peptides (ViraFEST assay). TCR sequencing followed the expansion of antigen-specific T cells with peptide pools in ViraFEST. Turning to this clonotype: Its target is not known.

V usage is TRBV12-3 or TRBV12-4 and J usage is TRBJ2-6, with a possible D match to TRBD1 (5 bases). The TCR sequence derives from a human donor who had recovered from COVID-19. Sequencing was carried out using CD4+ T cells from blood, cultured in vitro. The CDR3 bases are TGTGCCAGCAGGAACAGGTCTGGGGCCAACGTCCTGACTTTC. It translates to CASRNRSGANVLTF.